The rows below give T cell receptor beta chains drawn from one sample of a study of beta chain features in type 1 diabetes. Produced via immunoSEQ multiplex PCR; TCRdb's table is partial and in-frame only. The sample has 350,000 or so clones; around 20% are singletons. The sample taken for sequencing was naive CD4+ T cells from blood. The receptor set was obtained from a woman younger than 30 in good health. CDR3s include the opening cysteine and the closing phenylalanine or tryptophan. A D gene is named only where the DNA matches it firmly. Size values are once, few and many counts, or a class for expanded clones, and some rows have none.

V	size	J	D	DNA	CDR3
TRBV5-6	NA	TRBJ1-1	NA	TGTGCCAGCAGCTTGAATCCGCTCGGGTTGAACACTGAAGCTTTCTTT	CASSLNPLGLNTEAFF
TRBV7-9	few	TRBJ2-2	NA	TGTGCCAGCAGCTTAAACACCCCGAACACCGGGGAGCTGTTTTTT	CASSLNTPNTGELFF
TRBV2	NA	TRBJ2-7	TRBD2	TGTGCCAGCAGCGGAGCTAGCGGGGGCACGTACTTC	CASSGASGGTYF
TRBV2	NA	TRBJ1-2	TRBD1	TGTGCCAGCCGGACAGGAGGCGGCTACACCTTC	CASRTGGGYTF
TRBV5-1	NA	TRBJ1-1	TRBD1	TGCGCCAGCAGTTTGACAGGGATCAACACTGAAGCTTTCTTT	CASSLTGINTEAFF
TRBV18	NA	TRBJ2-3	NA	TGTGCCAGCTCACCTCCCGGAAGCGGCACAGATACGCAGTATTTT	CASSPPGSGTDTQYF
TRBV18	few	TRBJ1-1	TRBD1	TGTGCCAGCTCACCAGGGACAGCTAACACTGAAGCTTTCTTT	CASSPGTANTEAFF
TRBV5-4	few	TRBJ2-3	NA	TGTGCCAGCAGGGCCGCCTCGGGACCCAGGGGTACGCAGTATTTT	CASRAASGPRGTQYF
TRBV4-2	NA	TRBJ2-7	TRBD2	TGTGCTTCCAGCTTTGCGGGGGGACACTACGAGCAGTACTTC	CASSFAGGHYEQYF
TRBV4-3	few	TRBJ2-2	TRBD1	TGCGCCAGCAGCCAATCCGGGACAGTAAACACCGGGGAGCTGTTTTTT	CASSQSGTVNTGELFF
TRBV7-2	once	TRBJ1-6	TRBD1	TGTGCCAGCAGCCCTGGGACAGGCGGCGTGGGTTCACCCCTCCACTTT	CASSPGTGGVGSPLHF
TRBV4-1	NA	TRBJ2-5	TRBD1	TGCGCCAGCAGCCAATGGGACAGGGGTGAGACCCAGTACTTC	CASSQWDRGETQYF
TRBV30	few	TRBJ1-4	NA	TGTGCCTGGAGTTCCTCACTTAATGAAAAACTGTTTTTT	CAWSSSLNEKLFF
TRBV30	NA	TRBJ2-4	NA	TGTGCCTGGAGTGGCGGGATCGGAAACATTCAGTACTTC	CAWSGGIGNIQYF
TRBV29-1	few	TRBJ1-2	NA	TGCAGCGTCGCCAGGGAATCTAATCGCTACACCTTC	CSVARESNRYTF
TRBV6-6	NA	TRBJ1-2	TRBD1	TGTGCCAGCAGTTCAGGGGGTCCGTATGGCTACACCTTC	CASSSGGPYGYTF
TRBV29-1	few	TRBJ2-1	TRBD2	TGCAGCGCCCGACGGACTAGTCAGGATGAGCAGTTCTTC	CSARRTSQDEQFF
TRBV6-5	NA	TRBJ2-5	TRBD2	TGTGCCAGCAGTGGACTAGCGGAGACCCAGTACTTC	CASSGLAETQYF
TRBV11-2	few	TRBJ2-3	TRBD1	TGTGCCAGCAGCTTGAACAGGGGGGTGGAAGATACGCAGTATTTT	CASSLNRGVEDTQYF
TRBV7-9	few	TRBJ1-4	NA	TGTGCCAGCAGCTCCTGGCGGGGCCGCGAAAAACTGTTTTTT	CASSSWRGREKLFF
TRBV6-5	NA	TRBJ1-1	NA	TGTGCCAGCAGTTACTCCCCCGGTTCTGAAGCTTTCTTT	CASSYSPGSEAFF
TRBV29-1	few	TRBJ2-7	TRBD2	TGCAGCGTAACAGCGGGAGCCCTCTACGAGCAGTACTTC	CSVTAGALYEQYF
TRBV15	NA	TRBJ2-7	NA	TGTGCCACCAGCAGAGTGGGAGGCCGAACCTACGAGCAGTACTTC	CATSRVGGRTYEQYF
TRBV7-2	NA	TRBJ2-3	NA	TGTGCCAGCAGCTACCTAAGCACAGATACGCAGTATTTT	CASSYLSTDTQYF
TRBV7-9	few	TRBJ1-1	NA	TGTGCCAGCAGCTTAAATCCCCGGGGCACTGAAGCTTTCTTT	CASSLNPRGTEAFF
TRBV7-2	NA	TRBJ2-5	NA	TGTGCCAGCAGCCCCCTATCAACGGACCAAGAGACCCAGTACTTC	CASSPLSTDQETQYF
TRBV7-2	few	TRBJ2-5	TRBD1	TGTGCCAGCAGCTTAGACAGGGGCTGGGAGACCCAGTACTTC	CASSLDRGWETQYF
TRBV5-1	NA	TRBJ2-2	NA	TGCGCCAGCAGCTTGGACTGGAACACCGGGGAGCTGTTTTTT	CASSLDWNTGELFF
TRBV4-3	NA	TRBJ2-1	NA	TGCGCCAGCAGCCAAGATCCAGGGGCGCGTGAGCAGTTCTTC	CASSQDPGAREQFF
TRBV7-9	few	TRBJ1-2	NA	TGTGCCAGCTACGACAGTATAGGCTACACCTTC	CASYDSIGYTF
TRBV2	few	TRBJ2-1	TRBD2	TGTGCCAGCAACCTTATAGCGGGAGGGTCCTACAATGAGCAGTTCTTC	CASNLIAGGSYNEQFF
TRBV11-3	NA	TRBJ2-1	TRBD2	TGTGCCAGCAGCCCCCGCATCGACGGGCGGGGGGCCTACAATGAGCAGTTCTTC	CASSPRIDGRGAYNEQFF
TRBV7-2	NA	TRBJ2-7	NA	TGTGCCAGCAGCCGCACTGCGGGTATCTCCTACGAGCAGTACTTC	CASSRTAGISYEQYF
TRBV9	NA	TRBJ2-7	TRBD2	TGTGCCAGCAGCGTCGACACTAGCGGGTTGACCTACGAGCAGTACTTC	CASSVDTSGLTYEQYF
TRBV5-6	few	TRBJ2-1	TRBD2	TGTGCCAGCAGCGAGGGACTAGCGGGAGGAAGGGAGCAGTTCTTC	CASSEGLAGGREQFF
TRBV7-9	NA	TRBJ2-5	TRBD2	TGTGCCAGCAGCTTTCGACTAGCGGGAGAAGAGACCCAGTACTTC	CASSFRLAGEETQYF
TRBV30	NA	TRBJ2-3	TRBD1	TGTGCCTGGAGTGGCGGGACAGGGGGCAAGACAGATACGCAGTATTTT	CAWSGGTGGKTDTQYF
TRBV18	NA	TRBJ2-7	TRBD1	TGTGCCAGCTCACCACCGGTAGGACAGGTAGGGGAGCAGTACTTC	CASSPPVGQVGEQYF
TRBV11-2	NA	TRBJ1-3	NA	TGTGCCAGCAGCTTACAGTGGTCTGGAAACACCATATATTTT	CASSLQWSGNTIYF
TRBV7-9	NA	TRBJ2-3	NA	TGTGCCAGCAGCTCCCGTCTGACGGGAACTAGCACAGATACGCAGTATTTT	CASSSRLTGTSTDTQYF
TRBV5-5	NA	TRBJ2-1	NA	TGTGCCAGCAGGGGTCGGGGGAATGAGCAGTTCTTC	CASRGRGNEQFF
TRBV30	NA	TRBJ1-2	NA	TGTGCCTGGGGGGGCTACTATGGCTACACCTTC	CAWGGYYGYTF
TRBV5-1	NA	TRBJ2-3	NA	TGCGCCAGCAGCTTACCAGCGGCTAGCACAGATACGCAGTATTTT	CASSLPAASTDTQYF
TRBV21-1	few	TRBJ2-7	NA	TGTGCCAGCAGCAAACGAATAACCCTATCCTACGAGCAGTACTTC	CASSKRITLSYEQYF
TRBV6-1	NA	TRBJ1-2	NA	TGTGCCAGCAGTGAAACAGCCCACTATGGCTACACCTTC	CASSETAHYGYTF
TRBV29-1	NA	TRBJ2-2	NA	TGCAGCGTTGATGCCCTCGGGGGAAGGGACACCGGGGAGCTGTTTTTT	CSVDALGGRDTGELFF
TRBV7-9	few	TRBJ2-5	TRBD1	TGTGCCAGCAGCTGGGGCAGGGGGCGAATGGAGACCCAGTACTTC	CASSWGRGRMETQYF
TRBV4-1	NA	TRBJ1-4	NA	TGCGCCAGCAGCCCGGGAGTGATTAATGAAAAACTGTTTTTT	CASSPGVINEKLFF
TRBV5-4	few	TRBJ1-2	NA	TGTGCCAGCAGCCAAACAGGGAACTATGGCTACACCTTC	CASSQTGNYGYTF
TRBV18	NA	TRBJ2-1	TRBD1	TGTGCCAGCTCACCACCGGTGGGACAGGTGTACAATGAGCAGTTCTTC	CASSPPVGQVYNEQFF
TRBV5-1	few	TRBJ2-4	NA	TGCGCCAGCAGCCCCACACCTAGTTTCGACATTCAGTACTTC	CASSPTPSFDIQYF
TRBV25-1	few	TRBJ1-2	NA	TGTGCCAGCAGCCAGAGGGGGTTGGACTATGGCTACACCTTC	CASSQRGLDYGYTF
TRBV6-5	few	TRBJ2-4	TRBD1	TGTGCCAGCACCCGGACAGGGGGCGCGGGAAACATTCAGTACTTC	CASTRTGGAGNIQYF